This TCR beta chain was recorded in a study of shared clonotypes between healthy human individuals. The germline V gene encodes CDR1 MDHEN and CDR2 SYDVKM. The CDR3 extends over 16 amino acids. Trimming removed 2 bases from V and 1 base from J; junction bases left unmatched: 7. The repertoire was sequenced with immunoSEQ multiplex PCR; TCRdb's copy has only in-frame clones and lacks some. The table has about 1.1 million clones, around 78% seen once; the top ten hold 0.5% to 0.65%. The clonotype was recovered from a man aged 18 to 30 in good health. Some clones in this sample may be carry-over from other donors' samples. The sequencing input was memory CD4+ T cells from PBMCs. Indicated subset: CD45RA-negative fraction. This chain uses TRBV28 with TRBJ1-2, with TRBD1 matching over 7 bases. The CDR3 coding sequence is TGTGCCAGCAGTTTAGGGGGGACAGTGCTTAACTATGGCTACACCTTC. Translation: CASSLGGTVLNYGYTF.